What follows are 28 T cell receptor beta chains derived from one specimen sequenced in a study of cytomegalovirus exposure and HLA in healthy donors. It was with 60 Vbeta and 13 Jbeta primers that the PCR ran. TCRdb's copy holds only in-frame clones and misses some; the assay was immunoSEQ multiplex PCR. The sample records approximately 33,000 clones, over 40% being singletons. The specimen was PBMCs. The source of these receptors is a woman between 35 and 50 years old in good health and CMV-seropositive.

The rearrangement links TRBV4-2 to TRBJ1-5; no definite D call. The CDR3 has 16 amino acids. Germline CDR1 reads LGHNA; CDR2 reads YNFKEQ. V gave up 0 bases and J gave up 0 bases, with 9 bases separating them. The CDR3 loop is CASSQDSLYSNQPQHF. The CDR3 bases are TGTGCCAGCAGCCAAGACAGTCTTTATAGCAATCAGCCCCAGCATTTT.

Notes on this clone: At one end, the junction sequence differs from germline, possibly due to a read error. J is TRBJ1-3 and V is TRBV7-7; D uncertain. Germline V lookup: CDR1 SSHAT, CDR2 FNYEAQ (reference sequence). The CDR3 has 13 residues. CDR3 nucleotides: TGTGCTAGCAGCTTATATGCGGGAAACACCATATATTTT. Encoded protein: CASSLYAGNTIYF.

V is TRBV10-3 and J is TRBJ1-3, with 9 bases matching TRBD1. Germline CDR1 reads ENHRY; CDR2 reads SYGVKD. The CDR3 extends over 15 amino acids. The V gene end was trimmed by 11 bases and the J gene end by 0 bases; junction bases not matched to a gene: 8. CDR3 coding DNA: TGTGCCGTGGGACAGGGAGGTGTCTCTGGAAACACCATATATTTT. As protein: CAVGQGGVSGNTIYF.

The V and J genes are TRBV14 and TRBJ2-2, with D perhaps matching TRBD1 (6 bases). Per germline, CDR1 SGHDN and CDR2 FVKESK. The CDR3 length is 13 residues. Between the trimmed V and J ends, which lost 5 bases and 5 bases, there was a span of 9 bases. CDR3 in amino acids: CASSARGTGELFF. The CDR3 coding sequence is TGTGCCAGCAGCGCCAGGGGAACCGGGGAGCTGTTTTTT.

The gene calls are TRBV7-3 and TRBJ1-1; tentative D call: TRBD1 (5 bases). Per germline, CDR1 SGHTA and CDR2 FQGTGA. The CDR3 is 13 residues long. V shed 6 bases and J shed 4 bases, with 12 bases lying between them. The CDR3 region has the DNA TGTGCCAGCAGTCGAGGAAGGGGCACTGAAGCTTTCTTT. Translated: CASSRGRGTEAFF.

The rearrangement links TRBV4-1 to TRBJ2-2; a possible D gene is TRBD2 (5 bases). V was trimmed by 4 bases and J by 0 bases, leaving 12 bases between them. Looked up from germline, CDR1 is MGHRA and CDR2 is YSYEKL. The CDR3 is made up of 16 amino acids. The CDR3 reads CASSPLDSPNTGELFF. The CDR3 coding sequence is TGCGCCAGCAGCCCCTTGGACTCCCCGAACACCGGGGAGCTGTTTTTT.

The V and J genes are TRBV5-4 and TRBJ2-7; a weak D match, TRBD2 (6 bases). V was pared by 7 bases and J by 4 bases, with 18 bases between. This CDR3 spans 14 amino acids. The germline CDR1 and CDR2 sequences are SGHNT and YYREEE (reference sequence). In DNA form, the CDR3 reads TGTGCCAGCCAGCCCCTCGGAGGGGCTTACGAGCAGTACTTC. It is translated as CASQPLGGAYEQYF.

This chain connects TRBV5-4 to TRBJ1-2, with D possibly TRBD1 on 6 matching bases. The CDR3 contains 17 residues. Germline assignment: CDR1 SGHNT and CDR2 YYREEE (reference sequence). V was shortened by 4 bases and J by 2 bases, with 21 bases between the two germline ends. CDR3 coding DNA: TGTGCCAGCAGCACCGCGACCGGGACAAATGGGAACTATGGCTACACCTTC. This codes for CASSTATGTNGNYGYTF.

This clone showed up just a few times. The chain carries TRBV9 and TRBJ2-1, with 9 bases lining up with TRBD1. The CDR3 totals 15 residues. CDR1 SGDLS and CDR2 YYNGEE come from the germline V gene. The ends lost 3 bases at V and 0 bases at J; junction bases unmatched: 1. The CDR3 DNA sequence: TGTGCCAGCAGCGGGGGACAGGGCTCCTACAATGAGCAGTTCTTC. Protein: CASSGGQGSYNEQFF.

In DNA, the CDR3 is TGCGCCAGCAGCTTGGACGGTAATAGCAATCAGCCCCAGCATTTT. It is translated as CASSLDGNSNQPQHF. The V and J genes are TRBV5-1 and TRBJ1-5; unclear D gene. Trimming pared 0 bases from V and 0 bases from J, leaving 7 bases between. The germline CDR1 and CDR2 sequences are SGHRS and YFSETQ. The CDR3 spans 15 residues.

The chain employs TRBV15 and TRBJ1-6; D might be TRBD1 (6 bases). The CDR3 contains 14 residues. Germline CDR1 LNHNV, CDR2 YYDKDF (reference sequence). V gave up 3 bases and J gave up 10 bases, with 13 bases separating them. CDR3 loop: CATSRAGVESPLHF. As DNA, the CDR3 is TGTGCCACCAGCAGGGCAGGGGTAGAGTCACCCCTCCACTTT. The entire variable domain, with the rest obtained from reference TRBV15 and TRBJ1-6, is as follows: DAMVIQNPRYQVTQFGKPVTLSCSQTLNHNVMYWYQQKSSQAPKLLFHYYDKDFNNEADTPDNFQSRRPNTSFCFLDIRSPGLGDTAMYLCATSRAGVESPLHFGNGTRLTVT.

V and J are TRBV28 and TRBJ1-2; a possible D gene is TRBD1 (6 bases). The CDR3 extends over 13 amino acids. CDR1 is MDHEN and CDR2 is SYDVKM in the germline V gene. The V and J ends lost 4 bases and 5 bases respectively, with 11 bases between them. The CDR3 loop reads CASSSDREYGYTF. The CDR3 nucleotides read TGTGCCAGCAGTTCGGACAGAGAATATGGCTACACCTTC.

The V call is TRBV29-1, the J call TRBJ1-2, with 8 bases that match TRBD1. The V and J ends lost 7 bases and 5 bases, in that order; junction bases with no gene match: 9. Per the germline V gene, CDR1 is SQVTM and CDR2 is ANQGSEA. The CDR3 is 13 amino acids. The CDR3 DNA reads TGCAGCGCTCCGGACAGGGCCGCTTATGGCTACACCTTC. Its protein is CSAPDRAAYGYTF.

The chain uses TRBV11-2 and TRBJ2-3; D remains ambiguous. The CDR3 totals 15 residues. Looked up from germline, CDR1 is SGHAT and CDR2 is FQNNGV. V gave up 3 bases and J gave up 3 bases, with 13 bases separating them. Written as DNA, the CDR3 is TGTGCCAGCAGCTTGGAGTATCCCTATACAGATACGCAGTATTTT. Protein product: CASSLEYPYTDTQYF.

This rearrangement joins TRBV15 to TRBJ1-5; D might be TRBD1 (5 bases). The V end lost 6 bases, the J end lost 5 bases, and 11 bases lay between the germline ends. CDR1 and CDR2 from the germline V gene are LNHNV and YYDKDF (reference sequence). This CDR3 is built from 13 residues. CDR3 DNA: TGTGCCACCAGTAGGGGTGGAGATCAGCCCCAGCATTTT. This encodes CATSRGGDQPQHF.

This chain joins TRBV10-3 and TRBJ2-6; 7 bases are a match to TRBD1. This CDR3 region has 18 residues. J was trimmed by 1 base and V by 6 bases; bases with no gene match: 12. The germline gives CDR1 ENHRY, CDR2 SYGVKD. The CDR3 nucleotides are TGTGCCATCAGCCTTCTAGGGGGCGGTTGGTCTGGGGCCAACGTCCTGACTTTC. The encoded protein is CAISLLGGGWSGANVLTF.

The DNA of the CDR3 is TGTGCCAGCAGAGGACTAGACTCCTACGAGCAGTACTTC. Translated, it gives CASRGLDSYEQYF. V and J are TRBV6-5 and TRBJ2-7, with TRBD2 matching over 7 bases. J gave up 0 bases and V 6 bases, and 2 bases lay outside the gene matches. In germline, CDR1 is MNHEY, CDR2 SVGAGI. CDR3 length: 13 amino acids.

The CDR3 loop reads CASSDRYNQPQHF. For the CDR3, the DNA is TGTGCCAGTAGCGACAGATACAATCAGCCCCAGCATTTT. V usage is TRBV19 and J usage is TRBJ1-5; D perhaps matches TRBD1 (5 bases). The CDR3 runs 13 residues. The germline V gene encodes CDR1 LNHDA and CDR2 SQIVND (reference sequence). Trimming took 6 bases from V and 3 from J, leaving 9 bases between them.

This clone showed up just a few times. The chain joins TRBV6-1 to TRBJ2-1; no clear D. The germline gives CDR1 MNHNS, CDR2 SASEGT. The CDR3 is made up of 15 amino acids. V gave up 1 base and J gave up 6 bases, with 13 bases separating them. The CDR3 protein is CASSEVGFGSNEQFF. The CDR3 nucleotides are TGTGCCAGCAGTGAAGTTGGATTCGGGTCCAATGAGCAGTTCTTC.

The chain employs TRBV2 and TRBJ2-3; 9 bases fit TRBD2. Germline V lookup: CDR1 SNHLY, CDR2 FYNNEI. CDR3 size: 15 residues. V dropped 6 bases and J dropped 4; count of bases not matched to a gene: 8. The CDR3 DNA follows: TGTGCCAGCAGCTTAGCGGGGGTCATTGCAGATACGCAGTATTTT. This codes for CASSLAGVIADTQYF.

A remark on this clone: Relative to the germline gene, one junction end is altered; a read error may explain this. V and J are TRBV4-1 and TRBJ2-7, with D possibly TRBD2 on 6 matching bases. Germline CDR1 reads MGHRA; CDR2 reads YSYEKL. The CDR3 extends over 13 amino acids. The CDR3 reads CASSQVRDSGQVF. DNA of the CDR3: TGCGCCAGCAGCCAAGTTAGGGACTCAGGTCAGGTTTTC.

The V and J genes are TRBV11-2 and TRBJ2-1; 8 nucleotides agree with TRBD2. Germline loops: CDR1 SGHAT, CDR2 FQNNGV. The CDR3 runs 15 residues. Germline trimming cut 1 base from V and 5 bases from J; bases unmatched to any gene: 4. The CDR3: CASSLVGTSDNEQFF. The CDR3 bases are TGTGCCAGCAGCTTAGTAGGGACTAGTGACAATGAGCAGTTCTTC.

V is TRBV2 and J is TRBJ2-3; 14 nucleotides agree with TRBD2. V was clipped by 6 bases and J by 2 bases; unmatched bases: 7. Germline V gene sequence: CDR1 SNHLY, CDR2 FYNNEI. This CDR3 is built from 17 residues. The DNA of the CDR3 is TGTGCCAGCAGCCGGACTAGCGGGAGGAAATCCACAGATACGCAGTATTTT. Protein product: CASSRTSGRKSTDTQYF.

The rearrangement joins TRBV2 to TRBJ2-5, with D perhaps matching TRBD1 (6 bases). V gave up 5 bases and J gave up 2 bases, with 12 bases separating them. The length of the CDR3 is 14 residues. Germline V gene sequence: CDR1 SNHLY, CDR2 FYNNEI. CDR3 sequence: CASSSRTAQETQYF. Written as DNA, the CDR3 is TGTGCCAGCAGTTCCCGGACAGCTCAAGAGACCCAGTACTTC.

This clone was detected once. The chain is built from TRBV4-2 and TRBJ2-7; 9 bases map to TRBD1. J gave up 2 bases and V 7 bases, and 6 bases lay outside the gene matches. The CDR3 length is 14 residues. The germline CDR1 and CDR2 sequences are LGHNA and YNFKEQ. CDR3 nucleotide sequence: TGTGCCAGCACCCCGGGACAGGGTACCTACGAGCAGTACTTC. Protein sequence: CASTPGQGTYEQYF.

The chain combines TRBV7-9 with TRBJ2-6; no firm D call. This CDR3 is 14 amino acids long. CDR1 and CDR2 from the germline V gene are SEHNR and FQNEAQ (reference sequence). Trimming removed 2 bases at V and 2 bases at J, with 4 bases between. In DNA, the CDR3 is TGTGCCAGCAGCTTACTTGCTGGGGCCAACGTCCTGACTTTC. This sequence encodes CASSLLAGANVLTF.

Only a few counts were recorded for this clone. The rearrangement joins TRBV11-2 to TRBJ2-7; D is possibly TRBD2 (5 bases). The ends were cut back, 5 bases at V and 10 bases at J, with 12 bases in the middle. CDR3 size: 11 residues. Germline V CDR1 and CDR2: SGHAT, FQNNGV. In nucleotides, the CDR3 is TGTGCCAGCAGCACCTCTAGCCGACAGTACTTC. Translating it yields CASSTSSRQYF.

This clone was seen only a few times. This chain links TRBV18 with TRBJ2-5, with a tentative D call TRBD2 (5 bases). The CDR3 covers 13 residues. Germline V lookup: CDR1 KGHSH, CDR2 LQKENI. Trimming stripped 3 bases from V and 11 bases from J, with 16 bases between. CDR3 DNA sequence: TGTGCCAGCTCACCGCTGAGCGGAGATGAGCAGTACTTC. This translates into CASSPLSGDEQYF.